This T cell receptor beta chain appears in the sequencing data of a study of shared clonotypes between healthy human individuals (dated by TCRdb to 2019 to 2021). In terms of the full investigation: A couple of women and three men aged 18 to 49 years were included in the cohort. Blood TCR repertoires of roughly 5 healthy adults were deeply sequenced to estimate repertoire size and the extent of clonotype sharing between individuals. Different laboratories and diverse techniques were used to prepare libraries and sequence TCR repertoires, to increase sequencing depth and limit assay-specific biases. Between about 0.9 and 9 billion PBMCs per donor were obtained by leukapheresis. Per donor, three plates each were used for CD4 naive and CD4 memory, two for CD8 naive, and one for CD8 memory. The study at large found these results: When a handful of donors were compared, the shared fraction of clonotypes was around 5.1% for naive CD4, roughly 3.3% for naive CD8, roughly 2.5% for memory CD4, and 0.35% to 0.5% for memory CD8. Because the study included a small number of donors, the genetic and exposure-history diversity represented was limited. Pairwise subsampling led to the expectation that sequencing depth would affect the degree of clonotype sharing among donors. Sampling was restricted to blood, and TCR repertoires in tissue are likely to differ from TCR repertoires in blood. Compared with non-shared clonotypes, clonotypes shared by all four sorted-subset donors had higher generation probabilities. Larger estimated clonotype richness was generally found for naive subsets than for memory subsets. Rarefaction of sorted-subset datasets indicated incomplete sequencing despite the large sequencing depth.

TCR CDR3 regions were amplified from genomic DNA by multiplex PCR using the deep immunoSEQ assay. Extracted genomic DNA from each cell subset was spread evenly across all wells of several immunoSEQ 96-well plates, with each plate serving as a replicate. For sorted subsets, each replicate PCR was loaded with approximately 190 ng genomic DNA, equivalent to some 31,000 T cell genomes. Purified libraries were quantified with a Qubit 3.0 fluorometer, sized on a Bioanalyzer 2100, and re-quantified with the KAPA Library Quantification kit. Each immunoSEQ 96-well plate was sequenced on its own single-read 150-cycle Illumina NextSeq 550 flow cell. The study's processing was this. Because the immunoSEQ output held only junctional sequences and lacked quality scores, the filtering could not match the filtering applied to full-length reads. To assign V/J genes and CDR3, sequences were annotated using PyIR, a Python wrapper for IgBLAST v1.9, with IMGT germline references. Reads with weak V/J assignments (E-value above 1e-6), missing CDR3, stop codons, out-of-frame junctions, or ambiguous translated residues were removed. V3J clonotypes were defined as sequences sharing the same inferred V gene, J gene, and CDR3 amino acid sequence. To compute the percentage overlap between repertoires, the number of shared unique clonotypes was divided by the size of the smaller repertoire. Repertoire richness was assessed with RTK rarefaction, the Chao1 estimator, and Recon v2.1 estimates of unobserved clonotypes. OLGA was used to compute generation probabilities for all TCRbeta clonotypes that the gDNA method yielded from a few donors. As stored in TCRdb, this immuneACCESS dataset retains in-frame rearrangements with V and J assigned. A fraction of the clones does not appear; measured against another copy, unresolved V genes explain less than half of the discrepancy, and the remainder lacks a known reason. V and J calls and clone size are given by that table; D and trimming were obtained from the DNA. This sample comprises around 2.5 million clones, 93% of them detected only once. The ten largest account for approximately 0.35% of the sample.

The germline V gene supplies CDR1 SQVTM and CDR2 ANQGSEA. The CDR3 has 12 amino acids, counting the end cysteine and phenylalanine. This entry keeps only the CDR3 DNA: 36 bases, framed from base 1. V is reduced by 4 bases and J by 3 bases, leaving a spacing of 9 bases between them. Healthy HIV-negative adults with no recently reported acute infections or vaccinations were included as donors. Every donor was a Caucasian adult residing in Nashville, Tennessee, USA. Magnetic negative selection was used to enrich CD4+ T cells, after which naive cells were positively selected on CD45RA and the negative fraction became the memory subset. Blood was obtained by leukapheresis, after which PBMCs were separated by Ficoll-Histopaque density gradient centrifugation and cryopreserved in liquid nitrogen vapor phase. Analytical flow cytometry was used to check the purity and quantity of each magnetically sorted T cell population. Genomic DNA was isolated from each sorted fraction and quantified by UV absorbance on a Nanodrop 2000c.

A word on this clone: The target of this receptor is not known. No base-level quality is on record; no much larger clone is a single base apart. The same CDR3 is also encoded by other DNA sequences in this sample.

The origin of this receptor is a man between 18 and 35 years old in good health. Some clones in this sample may be carry-over from other donors' samples. Sequencing was carried out using naive CD4+ T cells from PBMCs. Interpreted using the paper, the cell subset or site label stands for: CD45RA+ positively selected. Recombination joined TRBV29-1 with TRBJ1-1; the D gene identity is not certain. The nucleotides read TGCAGCGTTGGAGAAGGAGACACTGAAGCTTTCTTT. It encodes CSVGEGDTEAFF.